This TCR beta chain comes out of a study of blood T cell repertoires in COVID-19. Study-wide background: Whether acute or convalescent, the COVID-19 samples came from the United States, Italy and Spain. From T cells, B-cell-depleted T cells, or PBMCs came the material, which was cDNA or gDNA.

In the source study's methods: Reference gene primer amplification gave nucleated cell count estimates. Profiling relied on immunoSEQ multiplex PCR, and the TCRdb table lists in-frame clones only, not all of them. V and J calls plus clone size are reproduced from that table; the DNA served to infer D and trimming. Among some 130,000 clones listed, around 79% were seen once. V trimming: 5 bases; J trimming: 7 bases; junction bases outside the gene matches: 6. This CDR3 contains 14 residues. Germline V lookup: CDR1 SGHAT, CDR2 FQNNGV. The source is an older man with acute or convalescent COVID-19. The V call is TRBV11-2, the J call TRBJ1-5, with 9 bases that match TRBD1. The sequenced material came from peripheral blood. The CDR3 spells CASSVQGAGQPQHF. The CDR3 DNA follows: TGTGCCAGCAGCGTACAGGGGGCAGGGCAGCCCCAGCATTTT. The full variable domain, completed using reference TRBV11-2 and TRBJ1-5, is EAGVAQSPRYKIIEKRQSVAFWCNPISGHATLYWYQQILGQGPKLLIQFQNNGVVDDSQLPKDRFSAERLKGVDSTLKIQPAKLEDSAVYLCASSVQGAGQPQHFGDGTRLSIL.